The text below deals with one T cell receptor (beta chain). The data belong to a study of blood T cell repertoires in COVID-19. About the study: Researchers got acute and convalescent COVID-19 samples from the United States, Italy and Spain. T cells, B-cell-depleted T cells, or PBMCs supplied cDNA or gDNA.

Original processing methods: Estimates of nucleated cell counts were drawn from the amplification of reference gene primers. Produced via immunoSEQ multiplex PCR; TCRdb's table is partial and in-frame only. Clonal size and the V and J genes are those of that table, whereas D and trimming came from the DNA. The sample includes tens of thousands of clones, 90% to 95% of them seen just once. The length of the CDR3 is 15 residues. V lost 8 bases to trimming and J lost 2 bases; unmatched junction nucleotides: 11. The germline CDR1 and CDR2 sequences are ENHRY and SYGVKD. Sequenced material: peripheral blood. V and J are TRBV10-3 and TRBJ2-5, with 7 bases matching TRBD2. This clonotype originated in a human donor in a cohort sampled during active COVID-19. The CDR3 nucleotides read TGTGCCATCGGATCTCAGGCTAGCGGACAAGAGACCCAGTACTTC. Translating gives CAIGSQASGQETQYF.